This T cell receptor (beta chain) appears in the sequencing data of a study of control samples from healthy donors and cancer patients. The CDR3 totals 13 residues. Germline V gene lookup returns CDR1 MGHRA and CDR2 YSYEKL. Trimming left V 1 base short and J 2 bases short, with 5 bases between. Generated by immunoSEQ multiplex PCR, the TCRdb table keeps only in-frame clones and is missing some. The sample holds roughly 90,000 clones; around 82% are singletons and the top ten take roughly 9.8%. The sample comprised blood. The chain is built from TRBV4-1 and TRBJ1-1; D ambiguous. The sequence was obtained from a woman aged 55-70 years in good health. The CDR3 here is CASSQVDNTEAFF. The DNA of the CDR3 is TGCGCCAGCAGCCAAGTGGACAACACTGAAGCTTTCTTT.